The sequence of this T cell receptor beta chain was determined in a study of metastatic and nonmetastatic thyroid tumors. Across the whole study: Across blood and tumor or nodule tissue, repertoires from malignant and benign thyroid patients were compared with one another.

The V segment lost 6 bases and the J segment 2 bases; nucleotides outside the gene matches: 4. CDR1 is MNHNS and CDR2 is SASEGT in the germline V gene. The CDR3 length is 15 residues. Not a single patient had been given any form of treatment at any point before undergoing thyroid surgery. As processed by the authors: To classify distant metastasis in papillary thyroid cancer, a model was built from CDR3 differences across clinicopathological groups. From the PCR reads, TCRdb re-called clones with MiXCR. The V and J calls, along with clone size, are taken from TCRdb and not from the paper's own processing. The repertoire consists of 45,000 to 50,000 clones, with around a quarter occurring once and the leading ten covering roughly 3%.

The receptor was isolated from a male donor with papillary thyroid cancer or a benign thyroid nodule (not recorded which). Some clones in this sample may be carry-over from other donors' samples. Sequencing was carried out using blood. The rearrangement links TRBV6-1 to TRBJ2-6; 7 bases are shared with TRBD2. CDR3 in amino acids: CASRGRAPGANVLTF. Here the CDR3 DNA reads TGTGCCAGCAGAGGGAGGGCACCTGGGGCCAACGTCCTGACTTTC.